One and the same sample provided the 32 T cell receptor beta chains below, sequenced in a study of CD8 T cells in Susac syndrome. An amount of RNA that ranged from roughly 0.45 to 1 ug was reverse transcribed with random hexamers. TCRdb independently ran MiXCR on the immunoSEQ multiplex PCR reads; one entry per CDR3 protein. The table has around 180,000 distinct CDR3 sequences, approximately 95% seen once. Specimen: CD4+ T cells from PBMCs. The receptors were gathered from a human donor with multiple sclerosis.

The genes are TRBV5-1 and TRBJ2-1; D is unresolved. This CDR3 has 16 amino acids. Germline CDR1 reads SGHRS; CDR2 reads YFSETQ. V was pared by 4 bases and J by 0 bases, with 14 bases between. The CDR3 sequence is CASSINPLSSYNEQFF. CDR3 DNA: TGCGCCAGCAGCATTAACCCCCTTAGCTCCTACAATGAGCAGTTCTTC.

V gene TRBV7-2 combines with J gene TRBJ2-7; 9 bases are a match to TRBD2. The trim removed 5 bases at V and 3 bases at J, leaving 8 bases unmatched. Germline loops: CDR1 SGHTA, CDR2 FQGNSA. The CDR3 totals 15 residues. CDR3 sequence (DNA): TGTGCCAGCAGCATCAGCGGGGGGCGCTACTACGAGCAGTACTTC. It specifies CASSISGGRYYEQYF.

This clonotype was observed a single time. The chain links TRBV7-2 to TRBJ2-5; TRBD2 agrees at 7 bases. CDR1 and CDR2 from the germline V gene are SGHTA and FQGNSA. The CDR3 runs to 14 residues. The junction had 10 bases not matched to a gene; V was cut back by 5 bases and J by 7 bases. The CDR3: CASSSRDYIGTQYF. CDR3 in DNA: TGTGCCAGCAGCAGCCGGGACTACATTGGGACCCAGTACTTC.

This clonotype was found once. The V gene is TRBV5-1, the J gene TRBJ2-5; perhaps TRBD1 as D (6 bases). The germline CDR1 and CDR2 sequences are SGHRS and YFSETQ. This CDR3 spans 15 amino acids. With 4 bases removed from V and 1 base from J, the gap between germline ends came to 14 bases. DNA for the CDR3: TGCGCCAGCAGCGCCGCACAGGGAACCCAAGAGACCCAGTACTTC. This encodes CASSAAQGTQETQYF.

V and J are TRBV5-1 and TRBJ2-5; TRBD1 agrees at 8 bases. V was pared by 7 bases and J by 1 base, with 3 bases of the junction left unmatched. This CDR3 has 13 residues. Germline-derived CDR1 and CDR2 are SGHRS and YFSETQ. CDR3 in amino acids: CASGQGSQETQYF. The CDR3 DNA follows: TGCGCCAGCGGACAGGGAAGCCAAGAGACCCAGTACTTC. Complete variable domain (other parts from reference TRBV5-1 and TRBJ2-5): KAGVTQTPRYLIKTRGQQVTLSCSPISGHRSVSWYQQTPGQGLQFLFEYFSETQRNKGNFPGRFSGRQFSNSRSEMNVSTLELGDSALYLCASGQGSQETQYFGPGTRLLVL.

The CDR3 protein is CASSLTAITGELFF. The CDR3 DNA reads TGTGCCAGCAGCTTAACGGCGATCACCGGGGAGCTGTTTTTT. This rearrangement joins TRBV7-3 to TRBJ2-2; D unclear. Germline lookup yields CDR1 SGHTA and CDR2 FQGTGA. V was clipped by 0 bases and J by 4 bases, with 6 bases between them. The CDR3 runs 14 residues.

The rearrangement uses TRBV4-3 and TRBJ1-3; D not certain. Germline V gene sequence: CDR1 LGHNA, CDR2 YSLEER. V dropped 1 base and J dropped 5 bases, with 6 bases sitting between them. This CDR3 contains 13 residues. CDR3: CASSQGWRNTIYF. CDR3 in DNA: TGCGCCAGCAGCCAAGGATGGCGAAACACCATATATTTT.

CDR3 DNA: TGTGCCAGCAGGGAGGGAGGGTCCAAAAACATTCAGTACTTC. Protein sequence: CASREGGSKNIQYF. The chain combines TRBV28 with TRBJ2-4; TRBD2 agrees at 7 bases. J lost 2 bases, V lost 6 bases, and 4 bases had no gene match. The CDR3 runs 14 residues. Germline assignment: CDR1 MDHEN and CDR2 SYDVKM.

The gene calls are TRBV12-3 or TRBV12-4 and TRBJ1-1; 7 bases are a match to TRBD1. The CDR3 totals 14 residues. The V segment lost 4 bases and the J segment 2 bases; nucleotides outside the gene matches: 4. The CDR3 DNA reads TGTGCCAGCAGTTCGGGACAGTTCAACACTGAAGCTTTCTTT. As protein: CASSSGQFNTEAFF.

This clonotype is a singleton in its sample. The rearrangement uses TRBV30 and TRBJ1-1; D is perhaps TRBD1 (6 bases). The V and J ends lost 2 bases and 4 bases respectively, with 14 bases between them. CDR3 length equals 14 residues. The germline gives CDR1 GTSNPN, CDR2 SVGIG (reference sequence). CDR3 in amino acids: CAWSPGAWVTEAFF. In nucleotides, the CDR3 is TGTGCCTGGAGTCCAGGGGCGTGGGTCACTGAAGCTTTCTTT.

This chain links TRBV25-1 with TRBJ2-5, with 8 bases identical to TRBD1. The CDR3 is 13 amino acids. Trimming removed 4 bases from V and 5 bases from J; junction bases left unmatched: 3. Germline CDR1 and CDR2: MGHDK and SYGVNS. CDR3 coding DNA: TGTGCCAGCAGTGCAGACAGGGGTGAGACCCAGTACTTC. This gives the protein CASSADRGETQYF.

V usage is TRBV20-1 and J usage is TRBJ1-2; D remains ambiguous. The ends were cut back, 1 base at V and 4 bases at J, with 10 bases in the middle. The CDR3 consists of 13 residues. CDR1 DFQATT and CDR2 SNEGSKA come from the germline V gene (reference sequence). The CDR3 reads CSARVPSLYGYTF. As DNA, the CDR3 is TGCAGTGCTAGAGTTCCTTCCCTCTATGGCTACACCTTC.

CDR3 DNA sequence: TGTGCCAGCAGCCTAGGAGGGGGGGCTGAAGCTTTCTTT. Encoded protein: CASSLGGGAEAFF. The chain carries TRBV5-6 and TRBJ1-1; maybe TRBD1 (6 bases). This CDR3 region has 13 residues. The germline V gene has CDR1 SGHDT and CDR2 YYEEEE. V was clipped by 4 bases and J by 6 bases, with 13 bases between them.

The chain combines TRBV5-1 with TRBJ2-3; D is undetermined. The CDR3 is 14 amino acids. Germline CDR1 reads SGHRS; CDR2 reads YFSETQ. Deletions cut 0 bases from V and 3 bases from J, with 8 bases between. The CDR3 DNA reads TGCGCCAGCAGCTTGGGGGATTGGACAGATACGCAGTATTTT. Encoded protein: CASSLGDWTDTQYF.

The chain employs TRBV7-9 and TRBJ2-2; 7 bases map to TRBD1. This CDR3 contains 14 residues. Trimming took 5 bases from V and 1 from J; bases not matched to a gene: 1. CDR1 SEHNR and CDR2 FQNEAQ come from the germline V gene (reference sequence). Here the CDR3 DNA reads TGTGCCAGCAGCGGGACAGAGAACACCGGGGAGCTGTTTTTT. This sequence encodes CASSGTENTGELFF.

The CDR3 coding sequence is TGTGCCACCTCACTCGGGGGAGAGGGCAATCAGCCCCAGCATTTT. Translation: CATSLGGEGNQPQHF. The gene calls are TRBV24-1 and TRBJ1-5, with D possibly matching TRBD1 (5 bases). CDR1 KGHDR and CDR2 SFDVKD come from the germline V gene. V shed 9 bases and J shed 2 bases, with 16 bases lying between them. The CDR3 sequence is 15 residues long.

The chain uses TRBV30 and TRBJ1-4, with 7 positions matching TRBD1. V dropped 2 bases and J dropped 11; count of bases not matched to a gene: 5. Germline-derived CDR1 and CDR2 are GTSNPN and SVGIG (reference sequence). This CDR3 contains 12 residues. The chain's CDR3 is CAWSSGGDKLFF. CDR3 DNA sequence: TGTGCCTGGAGTTCAGGGGGAGATAAACTGTTTTTT.

V and J are TRBV7-2 and TRBJ2-1; 12 bases agree with TRBD2. This CDR3 region has 14 residues. V gave up 5 bases and J gave up 9 bases; unmatched junction bases: 5. Germline V gives CDR1 SGHTA, CDR2 FQGNSA. The CDR3 sequence: CASSASGGAGEQFF. The CDR3 DNA follows: TGTGCCAGCAGCGCTAGCGGGGGGGCCGGTGAGCAGTTCTTC.

This clonotype was counted once. The CDR3 reads CASSQPFATDTQYF. The DNA of the CDR3 is TGCGCCAGCAGCCAACCCTTTGCCACAGATACGCAGTATTTT. V is TRBV4-1 and J is TRBJ2-3; the D is unclear. Germline V gene data show CDR1 as MGHRA and CDR2 as YSYEKL. This CDR3 region has 14 residues. V was shortened by 2 bases and J by 2 bases, with 8 bases between the two germline ends.

The chain carries TRBV3-1 and TRBJ2-7; the D gene is possibly TRBD2 (5 bases). Germline-derived CDR1 and CDR2 are LGHDT and YNNKEL (reference sequence). Trimming left V 1 base short and J 5 bases short, with 9 bases between. CDR3 length: 13 residues. CDR3 sequence (DNA): TGTGCCAGCAGCCAAGTACTAGGTGACGAGCAGTACTTC. This encodes CASSQVLGDEQYF.

The chain couples TRBV5-4 to TRBJ1-1; 9 bases line up with TRBD1. Germline V gene lookup returns CDR1 SGHNT and CDR2 YYREEE (reference sequence). The CDR3 is 12 amino acids. Trimming took 7 bases from V and 5 from J; bases not matched to a gene: 3. CDR3 sequence reads: CASGDRDTEAFF. In DNA, the CDR3 is TGTGCCAGCGGGGACAGGGATACTGAAGCTTTCTTT.

V gene TRBV5-1 combines with J gene TRBJ1-6, with TRBD1 identical over 7 bases. The CDR3 totals 17 residues. Trimming took 4 bases from V and 3 from J; bases not matched to a gene: 10. Germline CDR1 SGHRS, CDR2 YFSETQ. The CDR3 region is CASSLGTADYYNSPLHF. CDR3 in DNA: TGCGCCAGCAGCCTCGGGACAGCCGATTACTATAATTCACCCCTCCACTTT.

In its sample, this clonotype was seen once. This rearrangement joins TRBV4-2 to TRBJ2-4; no clear D gene. CDR3 length: 15 residues. The germline CDR1 and CDR2 sequences are LGHNA and YNFKEQ. V was shortened by 0 bases and J by 2 bases, with 8 bases between the two germline ends. CDR3 loop: CASSQDTGSKNIQYF. The CDR3, as DNA: TGTGCCAGCAGCCAAGATACCGGGTCCAAAAACATTCAGTACTTC.

This chain joins TRBV29-1 and TRBJ2-7; no firm D call. The germline V gene has CDR1 SQVTM and CDR2 ANQGSEA. The length of the CDR3 is 15 residues. V lost 0 bases and J 3 bases, leaving 15 bases between the germline ends. The chain's CDR3 is CSVEDFMQVDYEQYF. CDR3 nucleotides: TGCAGCGTTGAAGATTTTATGCAGGTAGACTACGAGCAGTACTTC.

This clonotype appeared once. The chain links TRBV28 to TRBJ1-3; possibly TRBD1 for D (5 bases). Trimming pared 6 bases from V and 8 bases from J, leaving 11 bases between. The CDR3 consists of 12 residues. The germline V gene has CDR1 MDHEN and CDR2 SYDVKM. The DNA for the CDR3 is TGTGCCAGCAGACTGGGGGGTGACACCATATATTTT. It translates to CASRLGGDTIYF.

The chain couples TRBV27 to TRBJ1-2, with a weak D call TRBD1 (6 bases). The CDR3 contains 14 residues. Germline V lookup: CDR1 MNHEY, CDR2 SMNVEV (reference sequence). V shed 0 bases and J shed 7 bases, with 12 bases lying between them. CDR3: CASSLSVQGSGYTF. DNA of the CDR3: TGTGCCAGCAGTTTATCGGTACAGGGATCTGGCTACACCTTC.

The V and J genes are TRBV18 and TRBJ2-7, with a possible D match to TRBD1 (7 bases). Trimming left V 1 base short and J 0 bases short, with 10 bases between. The CDR3 covers 15 residues. Germline V gene lookup returns CDR1 KGHSH and CDR2 LQKENI. The CDR3 loop reads CASSPRQGGSYEQYF. CDR3 sequence (DNA): TGTGCCAGCTCACCACGGCAGGGGGGCTCCTACGAGCAGTACTTC.

This clonotype was counted a single time. The rearrangement joins TRBV27 to TRBJ1-3, with TRBD1 matching 8 bases. CDR3 size: 15 residues. V shed 4 bases, J shed 3 bases, and the junction held 5 bases outside the gene matches. Germline CDR1 is MNHEY and CDR2 is SMNVEV (reference sequence). CDR3 residues: CASSSDREDGNTIYF. In nucleotides, the CDR3 is TGTGCCAGCAGTTCGGACAGGGAGGATGGAAACACCATATATTTT.

This clonotype was seen just once. J is TRBJ2-2 and V is TRBV3-1; 9 bases fit TRBD2. CDR3 length equals 15 residues. V lost 1 base to trimming and J lost 4 bases; unmatched junction nucleotides: 1. CDR1 and CDR2 (germline): LGHDT, YNNKEL (reference sequence). CDR3: CASSQASGVTGELFF. In DNA, the CDR3 is TGTGCCAGCAGCCAAGCTAGCGGGGTCACCGGGGAGCTGTTTTTT.

The rearrangement joins TRBV27 to TRBJ1-1; TRBD1 agrees at 7 bases. The CDR3 runs to 14 residues. V dropped 4 bases and J dropped 4; count of bases not matched to a gene: 6. Germline V lookup: CDR1 MNHEY, CDR2 SMNVEV (reference sequence). The CDR3: CASSYREGATEAFF. DNA of the CDR3: TGTGCCAGCAGTTACAGGGAGGGGGCCACTGAAGCTTTCTTT.

The chain is built from TRBV5-1 and TRBJ2-1, with D tentatively TRBD1 or TRBD2 (5 bases each). Per germline, CDR1 SGHRS and CDR2 YFSETQ. The CDR3 loop spans 14 amino acids. Trimming stripped 0 bases from V and 6 bases from J, with 10 bases between. The CDR3 here is CASSLDIGGNEQFF. DNA of the CDR3: TGCGCCAGCAGCTTGGATATTGGGGGCAATGAGCAGTTCTTC.

This sequence joins TRBV7-2 and TRBJ2-5; maybe TRBD2 (5 bases). Germline V gene lookup returns CDR1 SGHTA and CDR2 FQGNSA. Trimming removed 5 bases from V and 5 bases from J, with 9 bases in between. This CDR3 region has 12 residues. The CDR3 here is CASSPERETQYF. The CDR3, as DNA: TGTGCCAGCAGCCCCGAGCGGGAGACCCAGTACTTC.